This note documents a single TCR beta chain sequence. Its antigen is currently unknown. Germline values: CDR1 SGHNT, CDR2 YYREEE (reference sequence). The CDR3 runs to 14 residues. The J segment lost 6 bases and the V segment lost 3 bases, leaving 7 bases of the junction unmatched. This entry is derived from a study of T cell repertoires in cytomegalovirus infection. In the study overall: The authors relied on CMV epitopes, both recently identified HLA-C-restricted and well-studied HLA-B-restricted. CMV infection together with matching HLA type was indicated by public TCR beta signatures. Study results and limitations: Cumulative frequency (of public TCR beta family members) identified carriers of CMV plus the relevant HLA. The ex vivo response showed dominance by HLA-C-restricted CMV-specific TCR beta clonotypes.

Via MiXCR, TCRdb re-called the reads, giving one row per CDR3 protein. The sample holds 300,000 to 400,000 distinct CDR3 sequences, just under 30% seen once. The sequencing here drew on cultured PBMCs, taken from culture after CMV antigen stimulation. This TCR was sampled from a human donor in good health (CMV status not recorded). Some clones in this sample may be carry-over from other donors' samples. V and J are TRBV5-4 and TRBJ1-2, with 8 bases matching TRBD1. The CDR3 DNA follows: TGTGCCAGCAGCTCCCCGACAGGGGACAATGGCTACACCTTC. This gives the protein CASSSPTGDNGYTF.